This passage covers 9 T cell receptor beta chains from one sample sequenced in a study of blood T cell repertoires in COVID-19. The repertoire was sequenced with immunoSEQ multiplex PCR; TCRdb's copy has only in-frame clones and lacks some. Of around 58,000 clones listed, over 75% are singletons. Material for sequencing was peripheral blood. The receptor set was obtained from a human donor with active COVID-19. The donor label of this sample is uncertain.

The chain uses TRBV10-2 and TRBJ1-1; 8 bases are a match to TRBD1. Germline loops: CDR1 WSHSY, CDR2 SAAADI. With V trimmed by 7 bases and J by 1 base, 8 bases remained unmatched. The CDR3 sequence is 15 residues long. The CDR3 region is CASTGMGTGNTEAFF. The CDR3 DNA reads TGCGCCAGCACCGGAATGGGGACAGGGAACACTGAAGCTTTCTTT.

The chain has TRBV4-1 and TRBJ2-1; D is possibly TRBD1 (6 bases). In germline, CDR1 is MGHRA, CDR2 YSYEKL. The CDR3 has 15 residues. Deletions cut 3 bases from V and 5 bases from J, with 14 bases between. CDR3 in amino acids: CASSHLDRTHNEQFF. The CDR3 DNA is TGCGCCAGCAGCCACCTCGACAGGACGCACAATGAGCAGTTCTTC.

The chain uses TRBV6-6 and TRBJ2-2; perhaps TRBD2 as D (5 bases). V was clipped by 0 bases and J by 6 bases, with 8 bases between them. The CDR3 runs 14 residues. Looked up from germline, CDR1 is MNHNY and CDR2 is SVGAGI (reference sequence). This CDR3 reads CASSYSSGPGELFF. The CDR3 DNA sequence: TGTGCCAGCAGTTACTCAAGCGGACCCGGGGAGCTGTTTTTT.

The chain has TRBV12-2 and TRBJ2-1; the table's D call, TRBD1, was not checked against the DNA. TRBV12-2 is labeled a pseudogene. This CDR3 spans 17 amino acids. CDR3 sequence reads: CASRLRGQGAIFNEQFF. CDR3 DNA sequence: TGTGCAAGTCGCTTAAGGGGGCAGGGGGCGATATTTAATGAGCAGTTCTTC.

The table lists this clone with a few counts. V gene TRBV10-3 combines with J gene TRBJ2-7; 10 bases agree with TRBD2. Germline CDR1 is ENHRY and CDR2 is SYGVKD. CDR3 length: 18 residues. V lost 6 bases and J lost 5; bases outside the gene matches: 19. Here the CDR3 reads CAIRDAGTSAPAWDEQYV. CDR3 coding DNA: TGTGCCATCAGAGACGCCGGGACTAGCGCTCCGGCGTGGGACGAGCAGTACGTC.

The chain joins TRBV6-2 or TRBV6-3 to TRBJ2-2; possible D gene TRBD1, 5 bases. CDR3 size: 14 residues. V lost 8 bases to trimming and J lost 3 bases, with 13 bases between them. Germline assignment: CDR1 MNHEY and CDR2 SVGEGT. CDR3 DNA: TGTGCCAGCTGCCGCTCAGGGTACACCGGGGAGCTGTTTTTT. Protein: CASCRSGYTGELFF.

This clone was counted once. V is TRBV5-1 and J is TRBJ2-7, with D maybe TRBD1 (6 bases). The germline CDR1 and CDR2 sequences are SGHRS and YFSETQ. Trimming took off 4 bases at V and 2 bases at J, with 13 bases between the two ends. The CDR3 is 14 amino acids. The CDR3 protein is CASSPRQDPYEQYF. The CDR3 bases are TGCGCCAGCAGCCCCCGACAGGACCCCTACGAGCAGTACTTC.

V and J are TRBV29-1 and TRBJ1-2, with D possibly matching TRBD1 (5 bases). Germline values: CDR1 SQVTM, CDR2 ANQGSEA. The CDR3 is 11 amino acids. Trimming took off 7 bases at V and 6 bases at J, with 12 bases between the two ends. The CDR3 DNA is TGCAGCGCCCACGGGGGGGATGGCTACACCTTC. Translated: CSAHGGDGYTF.

The chain links TRBV6-4 to TRBJ2-1, with 13 positions matching TRBD2. This CDR3 spans 14 amino acids. CDR1 and CDR2 (germline): MRHNA, SNTAGT. The V segment lost 4 bases and the J segment 7 bases; nucleotides outside the gene matches: 1. CDR3 nucleotides: TGTGCCAGCAGTGCGACTAGCGGGGGGAATGAGCAGTTCTTC. Translation gives CASSATSGGNEQFF.